One sample yielded the 9 T cell receptor beta chains listed below, sequenced in a study of T cells in Graves' hyperthyroidism and ophthalmopathy. From RNA transcripts, TCR beta CDR3 regions were amplified. TCR CDR3 regions were first amplified by RT-PCR with HTBI primers. Using its own MiXCR run on the multiplex PCR reads, TCRdb lists one record per CDR3 protein. The table lists approximately 200,000 distinct CDR3 sequences, approximately 20% of them singletons. Input material: blood. All receptors come from a man in his forties with Graves' hyperthyroidism.

This clonotype came up a few times. V and J are TRBV10-1 and TRBJ1-1; D might be TRBD1 (6 bases). The CDR3 runs to 14 residues. Germline assignment: CDR1 WNHNN and CDR2 SYGVQD (reference sequence). With 3 bases removed from V and 5 bases from J, the gap between germline ends came to 13 bases. CDR3: CASSDRTEFTEAFF. CDR3 nucleotide sequence: TGCGCCAGCAGTGATCGGACAGAGTTTACTGAAGCTTTCTTT.

This clonotype has just a few counts. V gene TRBV12-3 or TRBV12-4 combines with J gene TRBJ2-6; D gene unclear. The CDR3 sequence is 15 residues long. With 1 base removed from V and 3 bases from J, the gap between germline ends came to 7 bases. CDR3 protein: CASSLDQLGANVLTF. Written as DNA, the CDR3 is TGTGCCAGCAGTTTAGACCAGCTTGGGGCCAACGTCCTGACTTTC.

CDR3 nucleotide sequence: TGTGCCAGTAGTTCCCGCTCCCAACAGCCCCAGCATTTT. The encoded protein is CASSSRSQQPQHF. J is TRBJ1-5 and V is TRBV19, with D unresolved. The V gene's germline CDR1 is LNHDA and CDR2 SQIVND (reference sequence). V dropped 5 bases and J dropped 7 bases, with 12 bases sitting between them. CDR3 length equals 13 residues.

This CDR3 reads CASSLDGKNEQFF. Here the CDR3 DNA reads TGTGCCAGCAGCTTAGACGGCAAGAATGAGCAGTTCTTC. This chain connects TRBV7-6 to TRBJ2-1; D ambiguous. Per germline, CDR1 SGHVS and CDR2 FNYEAQ. This CDR3 contains 13 residues. Between the trimmed V and J ends, which lost 1 base and 7 bases, there was a span of 8 bases.

This clonotype is a singleton in its sample. The J gene is TRBJ2-7, the V gene TRBV7-9; 9 bases match TRBD1. Germline V CDR1 and CDR2: SEHNR, FQNEAQ (reference sequence). The CDR3 totals 15 residues. With V trimmed by 5 bases and J by 1 base, 6 bases remained unmatched. The CDR3 DNA reads as TGTGCCAGCAGCCCGGGGACAGGGACTTCCTACGAGCAGTACTTC. Amino acids: CASSPGTGTSYEQYF. The variable domain in full, with the rest retrieved from reference TRBV7-9 and TRBJ2-7, is DTGVSQNPRHKITKRGQNVTFRCDPISEHNRLYWYRQTLGQGPEFLTYFQNEAQLEKSRLLSDRFSAERPKGSFSTLEIQRTEQGDSAMYLCASSPGTGTSYEQYFGPGTRLTVT.

The V gene is TRBV9, the J gene TRBJ2-2; D ambiguous. Germline V gene sequence: CDR1 SGDLS, CDR2 YYNGEE. The V gene lost 4 bases and the J gene lost 3 bases, with 10 bases spanning the gap. The CDR3 is 14 amino acids. CDR3 nucleotides: TGTGCCAGCAGCTCGGGTAGGGACACCGGGGAGCTGTTTTTT. Translation gives CASSSGRDTGELFF.

The rearrangement joins TRBV29-1 to TRBJ1-2; D uncertain. Germline-derived CDR1 and CDR2 are SQVTM and ANQGSEA. V dropped 4 bases and J dropped 5 bases, with 8 bases sitting between them. The CDR3 loop spans 11 amino acids. CDR3 DNA sequence: TGCAGCGTTGCAGGACCATATGGCTACACCTTC. Translating gives CSVAGPYGYTF. The whole variable domain, filled in from reference TRBV29-1 and TRBJ1-2, reads SAVISQKPSRDICQRGTSLTIQCQVDSQVTMMFWYRQQPGQSLTLIATANQGSEATYESGFVIDKFPISRPNLTFSTLTVSNMSPEDSSIYLCSVAGPYGYTFGSGTRLTVV.

The chain is built from TRBV7-3 and TRBJ1-1, with 10 bases aligning to TRBD1. This CDR3 comprises 16 residues. V lost 5 bases and J lost 1; bases outside the gene matches: 7. CDR1 and CDR2 from the germline V gene are SGHTA and FQGTGA. This CDR3 is CASSRLGQGKNTEAFF. CDR3 nucleotide sequence: TGTGCCAGCAGCCGCCTGGGACAGGGGAAGAACACTGAAGCTTTCTTT.

This clonotype was seen many times. CDR3 sequence: CASSYTGTANSPLHF. Here the CDR3 DNA reads TGTGCCAGCAGTTATACCGGGACAGCTAATTCACCCCTCCACTTT. The rearrangement joins TRBV2 to TRBJ1-6, with 7 positions matching TRBD1. Germline CDR1 is SNHLY and CDR2 is FYNNEI. The CDR3 is 15 amino acids. The ends lost 5 bases at V and 6 bases at J; junction bases unmatched: 7.